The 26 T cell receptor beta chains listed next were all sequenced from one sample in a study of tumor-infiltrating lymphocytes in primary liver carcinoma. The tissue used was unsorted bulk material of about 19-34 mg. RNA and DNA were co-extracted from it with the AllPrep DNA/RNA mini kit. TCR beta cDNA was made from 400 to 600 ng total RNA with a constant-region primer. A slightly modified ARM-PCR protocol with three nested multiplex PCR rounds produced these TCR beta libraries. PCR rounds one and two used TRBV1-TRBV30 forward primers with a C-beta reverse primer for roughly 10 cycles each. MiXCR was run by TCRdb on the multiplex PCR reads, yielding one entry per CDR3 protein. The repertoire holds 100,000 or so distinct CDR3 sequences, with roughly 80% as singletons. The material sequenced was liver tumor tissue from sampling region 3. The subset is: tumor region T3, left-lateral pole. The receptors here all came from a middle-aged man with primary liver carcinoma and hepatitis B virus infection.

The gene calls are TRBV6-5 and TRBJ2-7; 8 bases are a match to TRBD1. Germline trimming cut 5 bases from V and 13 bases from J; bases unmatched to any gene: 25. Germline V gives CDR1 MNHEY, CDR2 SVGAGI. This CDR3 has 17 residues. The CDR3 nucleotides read TGTGCCAGCAGTGGTATGACAGGGGCGACTCGACGTTACGATCAATACTTC. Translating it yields CASSGMTGATRRYDQYF.

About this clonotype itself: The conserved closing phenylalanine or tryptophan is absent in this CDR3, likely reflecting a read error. The DNA for the CDR3 is TGTGCCAGCAGCCCCATAGCGGGAGCGTATTACAGTGACCAGTTCATC. This encodes CASSPIAGAYYSDQFI. The chain recombines TRBV11-1 with TRBJ2-1, with 9 positions matching TRBD2. The V segment lost 5 bases and the J segment 13 bases; nucleotides outside the gene matches: 18. Germline lookup yields CDR1 SGHAT and CDR2 FQDESV (reference sequence). The CDR3 runs to 16 residues.

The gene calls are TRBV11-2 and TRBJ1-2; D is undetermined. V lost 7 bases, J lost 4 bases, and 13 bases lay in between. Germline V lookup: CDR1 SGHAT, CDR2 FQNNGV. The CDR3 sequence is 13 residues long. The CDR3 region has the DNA TGTGCCAGCACCTCATCTGGTTTCTATGGCTACACCTTC. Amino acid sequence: CASTSSGFYGYTF.

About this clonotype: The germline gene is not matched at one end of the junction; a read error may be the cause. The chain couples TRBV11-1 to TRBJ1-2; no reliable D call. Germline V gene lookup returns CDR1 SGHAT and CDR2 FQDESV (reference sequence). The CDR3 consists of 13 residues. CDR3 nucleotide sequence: TGTGTCAGCAGTTTGGCCCATAACTATGGCTACACCTTC. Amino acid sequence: CVSSLAHNYGYTF. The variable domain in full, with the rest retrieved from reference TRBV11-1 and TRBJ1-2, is EAEVAQSPRYKITEKSQAVAFWCDPISGHATLYWYRQILGQGPELLVQFQDESVVDDSQLPKDRFSAERLKGVDSTLKIQPAELGDSAMYLCVSSLAHNYGYTFGSGTRLTVV.

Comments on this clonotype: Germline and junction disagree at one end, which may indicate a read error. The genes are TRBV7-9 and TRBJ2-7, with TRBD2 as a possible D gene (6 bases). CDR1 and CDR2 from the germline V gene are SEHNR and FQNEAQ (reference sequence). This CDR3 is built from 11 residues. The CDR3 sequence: CAITSRDEQYF. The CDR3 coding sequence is TGTGCCATCACCTCGCGGGACGAGCAGTATTTC. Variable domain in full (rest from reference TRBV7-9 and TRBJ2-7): DTGVSQNPRHKITKRGQNVTFRCDPISEHNRLYWYRQTLGQGPEFLTYFQNEAQLEKSRLLSDRFSAERPKGSFSTLEIQRTEQGDSAMYLCAITSRDEQYFGPGTRLTVT.

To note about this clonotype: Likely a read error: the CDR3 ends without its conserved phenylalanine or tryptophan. The CDR3: CSVEADRRRAETQYL. CDR3 DNA: TGCAGCGTTGAAGCGGACAGGAGGCGAGCGGAGACACAGTACTTA. The chain has TRBV29-1 and TRBJ2-5; 7 bases match TRBD1. The germline gives CDR1 SQVTM, CDR2 ANQGSEA. This CDR3 is 15 amino acids long.

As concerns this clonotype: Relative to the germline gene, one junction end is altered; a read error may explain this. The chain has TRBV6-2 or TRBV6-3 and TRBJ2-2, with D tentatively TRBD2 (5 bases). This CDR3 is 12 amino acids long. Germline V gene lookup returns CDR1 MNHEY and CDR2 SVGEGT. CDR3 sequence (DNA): TGTGCCAGCAGTTACCTCGTTGGGGAGCTGCTTTTT. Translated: CASSYLVGELLF.

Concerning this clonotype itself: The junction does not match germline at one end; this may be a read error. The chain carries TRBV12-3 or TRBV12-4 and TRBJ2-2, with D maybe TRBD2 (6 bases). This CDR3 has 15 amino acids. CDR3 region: CASILVVGRGVELFF. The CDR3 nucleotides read TGTGCCAGCATTTTAGTTGTGGGGCGCGGGGTGGAGCTGTTTTTT.

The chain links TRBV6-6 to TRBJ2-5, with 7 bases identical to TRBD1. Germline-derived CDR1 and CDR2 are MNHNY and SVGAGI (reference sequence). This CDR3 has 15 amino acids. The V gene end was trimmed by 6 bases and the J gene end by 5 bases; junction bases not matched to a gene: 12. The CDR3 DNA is TGTGCCAGCAGGGGTATAGGGGGCTTCAGGGAGACCCAGTACTTC. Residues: CASRGIGGFRETQYF.

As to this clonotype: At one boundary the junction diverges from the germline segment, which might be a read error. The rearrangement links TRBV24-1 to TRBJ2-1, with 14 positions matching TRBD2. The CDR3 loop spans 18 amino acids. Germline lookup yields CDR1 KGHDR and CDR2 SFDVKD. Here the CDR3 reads CATGDLPRGLAGGNEEFF. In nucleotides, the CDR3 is TGTGCTACCGGTGATTTGCCTCGTGGACTAGCGGGAGGCAATGAGGAGTTCTTC.

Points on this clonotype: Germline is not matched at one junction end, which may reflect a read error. The CDR3 DNA reads as TGCAGCATTGAAGTCAGGACCCTGAGGGGTGAAAAACTGTTTTTT. It encodes CSIEVRTLRGEKLFF. V gene TRBV29-1 combines with J gene TRBJ1-4, with D maybe TRBD1 (5 bases). In germline, CDR1 is SQVTM, CDR2 ANQGSEA. The CDR3 is 15 residues long.

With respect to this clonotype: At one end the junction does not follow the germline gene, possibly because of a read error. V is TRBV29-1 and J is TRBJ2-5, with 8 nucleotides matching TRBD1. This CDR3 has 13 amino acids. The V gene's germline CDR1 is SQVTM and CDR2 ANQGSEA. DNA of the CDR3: TGTAGCGCTGATCCAGGGGGCGCGGAGACCCGGTACTTC. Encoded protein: CSADPGGAETRYF.

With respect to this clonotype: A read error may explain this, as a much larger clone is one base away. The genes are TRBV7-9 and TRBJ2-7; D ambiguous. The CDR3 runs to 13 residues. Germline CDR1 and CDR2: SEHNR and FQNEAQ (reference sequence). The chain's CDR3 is CASSLGAELPLHF. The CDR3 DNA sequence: TGTGCCAGCAGCTTAGGAGCCGAACTCCCCCTGCACTTC.

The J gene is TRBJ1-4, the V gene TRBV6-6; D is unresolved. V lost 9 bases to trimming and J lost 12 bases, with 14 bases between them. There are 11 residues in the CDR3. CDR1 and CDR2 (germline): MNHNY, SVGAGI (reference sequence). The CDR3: CASSTKQELFF. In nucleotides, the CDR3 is TGTGCCAGTTCGACGAAACAAGAACTGTTTTTT.

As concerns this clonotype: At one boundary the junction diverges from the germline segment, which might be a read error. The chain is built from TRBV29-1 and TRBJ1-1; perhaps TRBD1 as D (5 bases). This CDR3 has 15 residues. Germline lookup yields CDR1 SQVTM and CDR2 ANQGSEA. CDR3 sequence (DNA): TGCAGCGGTGGACCGGGTGGGGGGATGAACACCGAAGCTTTCTTT. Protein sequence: CSGGPGGGMNTEAFF.

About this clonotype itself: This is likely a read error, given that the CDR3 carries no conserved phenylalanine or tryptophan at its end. This CDR3 reads CATGTSEAYEQYI. The CDR3, as DNA: TGTGCCACCGGGACTAGCGAGGCCTACGAACAGTACATC. V gene TRBV7-8 combines with J gene TRBJ2-7, with 10 bases that match TRBD2. CDR1 SGHVS and CDR2 FQNEAQ come from the germline V gene. The length of the CDR3 is 13 residues.

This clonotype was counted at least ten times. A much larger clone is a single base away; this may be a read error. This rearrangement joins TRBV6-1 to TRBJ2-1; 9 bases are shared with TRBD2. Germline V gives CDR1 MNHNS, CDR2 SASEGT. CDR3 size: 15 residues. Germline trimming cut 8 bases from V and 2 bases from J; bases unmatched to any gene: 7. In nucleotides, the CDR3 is TGTGCCAGCTCCCGCGGGAGGGAGCCCTACAATGAGCAGTTCTTC. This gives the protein CASSRGREPYNEQFF.

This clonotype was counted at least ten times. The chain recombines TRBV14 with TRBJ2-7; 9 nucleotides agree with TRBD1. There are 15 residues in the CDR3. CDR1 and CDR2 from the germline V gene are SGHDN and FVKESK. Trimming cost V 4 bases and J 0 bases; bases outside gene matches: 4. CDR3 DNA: TGTGCCAGCAGCCGACCGGGACAGGGCTCCTACGAGCAGTACTTC. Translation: CASSRPGQGSYEQYF.

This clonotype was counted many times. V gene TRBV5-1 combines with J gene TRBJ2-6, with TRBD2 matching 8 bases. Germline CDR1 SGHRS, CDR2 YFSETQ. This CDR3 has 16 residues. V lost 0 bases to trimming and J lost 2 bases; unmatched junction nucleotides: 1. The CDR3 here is CASSLEAGAGANVLTF. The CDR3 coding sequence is TGCGCCAGCAGCTTGGAAGCGGGAGCTGGGGCCAACGTCCTGACTTTC.

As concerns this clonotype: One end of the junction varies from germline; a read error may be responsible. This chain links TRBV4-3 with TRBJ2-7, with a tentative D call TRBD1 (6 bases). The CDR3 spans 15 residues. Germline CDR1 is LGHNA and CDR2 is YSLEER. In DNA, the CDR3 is TGCGCCAGCAGCCAAGATAAGGGGGTGGGATACGAGCACTACTTC. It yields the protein CASSQDKGVGYEHYF.

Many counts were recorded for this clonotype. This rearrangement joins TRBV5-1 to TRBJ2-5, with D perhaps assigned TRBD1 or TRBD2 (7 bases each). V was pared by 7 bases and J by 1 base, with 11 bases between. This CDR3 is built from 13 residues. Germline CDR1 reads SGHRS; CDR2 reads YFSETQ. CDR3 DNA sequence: TGCGCCAGCGCAGGGGGGGGCCAAGAGACCCAGTACTTC. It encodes CASAGGGQETQYF.

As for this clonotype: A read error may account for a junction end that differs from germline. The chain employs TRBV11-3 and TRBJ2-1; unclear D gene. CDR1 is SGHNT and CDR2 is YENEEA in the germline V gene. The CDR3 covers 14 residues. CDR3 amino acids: CASNLWVSYNEQFF. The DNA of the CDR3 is TGTGCCAGCAACTTATGGGTCAGCTACAATGAGCAGTTCTTC.

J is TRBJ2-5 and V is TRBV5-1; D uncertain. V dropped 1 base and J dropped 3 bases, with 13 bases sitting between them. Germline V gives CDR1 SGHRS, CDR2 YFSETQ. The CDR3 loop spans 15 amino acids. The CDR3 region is CASSLSESAEETQYF. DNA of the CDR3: TGCGCCAGCAGCTTGAGCGAGAGCGCGGAAGAGACCCAGTACTTC.

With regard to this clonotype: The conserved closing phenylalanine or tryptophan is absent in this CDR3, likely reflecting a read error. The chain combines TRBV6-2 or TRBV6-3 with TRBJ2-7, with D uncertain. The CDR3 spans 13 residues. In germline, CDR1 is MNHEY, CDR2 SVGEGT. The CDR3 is CANSYEVPYEQYL. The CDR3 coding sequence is TGTGCCAACAGTTACGAGGTACCCTATGAGCAGTACCTC.

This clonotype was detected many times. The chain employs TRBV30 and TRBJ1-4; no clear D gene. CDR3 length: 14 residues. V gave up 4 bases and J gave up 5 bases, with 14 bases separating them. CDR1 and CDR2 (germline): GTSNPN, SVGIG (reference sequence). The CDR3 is CAWNPEFKNEKLFF. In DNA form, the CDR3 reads TGTGCCTGGAATCCAGAGTTCAAGAATGAAAAACTGTTTTTT.

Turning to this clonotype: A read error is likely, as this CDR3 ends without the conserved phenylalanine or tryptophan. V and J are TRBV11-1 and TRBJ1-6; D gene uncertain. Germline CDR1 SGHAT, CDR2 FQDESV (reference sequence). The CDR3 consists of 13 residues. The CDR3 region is CASSRALVSPLHS. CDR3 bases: TGTGCAAGCAGCCGGGCACTGGTTTCACCCCTCCACTCT.